A single sample gave rise to the 18 T cell receptor beta chains below, sequenced in a study of shared clonotypes between healthy human individuals. Clones were read by immunoSEQ multiplex PCR, and TCRdb kept only the in-frame ones, dropping some. This table has about 640,000 clones, roughly 70% appearing once. Sequences were obtained from memory CD4+ T cells sorted from blood. Subset given: CD45RA-negative fraction. These receptors came from a woman aged 25 to 39 in good health.

The chain uses TRBV5-1 and TRBJ2-7; TRBD1 matches at 8 bases. V dropped 4 bases and J dropped 3; count of bases not matched to a gene: 6. The CDR3 spans 14 residues. CDR1 SGHRS and CDR2 YFSETQ come from the germline V gene. The DNA for the CDR3 is TGCGCCAGCAGCACCTTCGGACAGGGCTACGAGCAGTACTTC. The encoded protein is CASSTFGQGYEQYF.

The V call is TRBV28, the J call TRBJ2-7; 7 nucleotides line up with TRBD2. The junction had 8 bases not matched to a gene; V was cut back by 6 bases and J by 6 bases. This CDR3 is 13 amino acids long. Germline V lookup: CDR1 MDHEN, CDR2 SYDVKM. The CDR3 is CASRRSGAGEQYF. DNA of the CDR3: TGTGCCAGCAGACGGAGCGGGGCGGGCGAGCAGTACTTC. Based on the CDR3 plus reference TRBV28 and TRBJ2-7, the full variable domain is DVKVTQSSRYLVKRTGEKVFLECVQDMDHENMFWYRQDPGLGLRLIYFSYDVKMKEKGDIPEGYSVSREKKERFSLILESASTNQTSMYLCASRRSGAGEQYFGPGTRLTVT.

The CDR3 DNA follows: TGTGCCAGCCTGGGACAAGCTGGAAACACCATATATTTT. Translation gives CASLGQAGNTIYF. The chain has TRBV18 and TRBJ1-3, with TRBD1 as a possible D gene (6 bases). V dropped 8 bases and J dropped 2 bases, with 10 bases sitting between them. Germline-derived CDR1 and CDR2 are KGHSH and LQKENI. The CDR3 covers 13 residues.

This clone came up a few times. The chain combines TRBV18 with TRBJ1-1; a possible D gene is TRBD1 (5 bases). CDR3 size: 17 residues. The V gene's germline CDR1 is KGHSH and CDR2 LQKENI. V was trimmed by 1 base and J by 1 base, leaving 16 bases between them. This CDR3 reads CASSPRGSPGKNTEAFF. The CDR3 coding sequence is TGTGCCAGCTCACCACGGGGCAGCCCTGGCAAGAACACTGAAGCTTTCTTT.

The chain employs TRBV7-9 and TRBJ1-1; weak D call: TRBD1 (5 bases). The V gene's germline CDR1 is SEHNR and CDR2 FQNEAQ (reference sequence). Deletions cut 3 bases from V and 0 bases from J, with 8 bases between. The CDR3 covers 14 residues. Written as DNA, the CDR3 is TGTGCCAGCAGCTTGGGACCCTTGAACACTGAAGCTTTCTTT. Translated: CASSLGPLNTEAFF. Full variable domain (remainder filled in from reference TRBV7-9 and TRBJ1-1): DTGVSQNPRHKITKRGQNVTFRCDPISEHNRLYWYRQTLGQGPEFLTYFQNEAQLEKSRLLSDRFSAERPKGSFSTLEIQRTEQGDSAMYLCASSLGPLNTEAFFGQGTRLTVV.

The V gene is TRBV5-6, the J gene TRBJ1-5; possible D gene TRBD1, 5 bases. The ends were cut back, 4 bases at V and 2 bases at J, with 10 bases in the middle. Germline CDR1 and CDR2: SGHDT and YYEEEE. The length of the CDR3 is 14 residues. The CDR3 sequence: CASSRLGRNQPQHF. The CDR3 nucleotides are TGTGCCAGCAGCCGCCTGGGACGCAATCAGCCCCAGCATTTT.

The rearrangement joins TRBV6-1 to TRBJ2-1; 14 bases match TRBD2. Germline V gene sequence: CDR1 MNHNS, CDR2 SASEGT. The length of the CDR3 is 15 residues. Unmatched junction bases numbered 3, after V lost 6 bases and J lost 5 bases. The CDR3: CASRLGLAGDNEQFF. In DNA form, the CDR3 reads TGTGCCAGCAGATTGGGACTAGCGGGAGACAATGAGCAGTTCTTC.

The chain carries TRBV9 and TRBJ2-6; D possibly matches TRBD1 or TRBD2 (5 bases each). Germline loops: CDR1 SGDLS, CDR2 YYNGEE. CDR3 length: 17 amino acids. The V end lost 0 bases, the J end lost 4 bases, and 14 bases lay between the germline ends. The CDR3 coding sequence is TGTGCCAGCAGCGTAGTATCAGGGAGCTCGGGGGCCAACGTCCTGACTTTC. This encodes CASSVVSGSSGANVLTF.

The chain uses TRBV10-2 and TRBJ1-2, with 9 bases lining up with TRBD1. J gave up 1 base and V 3 bases, and 9 bases lay outside the gene matches. Per germline, CDR1 WSHSY and CDR2 SAAADI. CDR3 length equals 17 residues. The CDR3 protein is CASSDPSGTGLNYGYTF. CDR3 DNA sequence: TGCGCCAGCAGTGACCCCTCCGGGACAGGGCTTAACTATGGCTACACCTTC.

The chain has TRBV30 and TRBJ2-1; D unclear. CDR1 and CDR2 from the germline V gene are GTSNPN and SVGIG (reference sequence). V dropped 1 base and J dropped 12 bases, with 7 bases sitting between them. This CDR3 is built from 10 residues. CDR3 in amino acids: CAWSASMQFF. The CDR3 DNA reads as TGTGCCTGGAGTGCAAGTATGCAGTTCTTC.

The chain has TRBV7-2 and TRBJ2-7; D unclear. V was clipped by 2 bases and J by 0 bases, with 11 bases between them. This CDR3 spans 15 amino acids. Germline CDR1 is SGHTA and CDR2 is FQGNSA. CDR3 residues: CASSLSGRTSYEQYF. DNA for the CDR3: TGTGCCAGCAGCTTATCGGGCAGGACCTCCTACGAGCAGTACTTC.

The rearrangement uses TRBV6-5 and TRBJ1-2; 7 positions agree with TRBD1. The CDR3 covers 16 residues. V trimming: 1 base; J trimming: 2 bases; junction bases outside the gene matches: 7. Germline V gene data show CDR1 as MNHEY and CDR2 as SVGAGI. CDR3 in DNA: TGTGCCAGCAGTTACTATACAGGGGCCAAAAACTATGGCTACACCTTC. It is translated as CASSYYTGAKNYGYTF.

The gene calls are TRBV2 and TRBJ1-2, with 7 bases matching TRBD1. Losses at the gene ends were 7 bases for V and 1 base for J; bases not matched to a gene: 3. From germline, CDR1 is SNHLY and CDR2 FYNNEI. The CDR3 totals 13 residues. CDR3 sequence (DNA): TGTGCCAGCAATAGGGACAGTAACTATGGCTACACCTTC. Translating it yields CASNRDSNYGYTF.

The genes are TRBV11-3 and TRBJ2-1, with TRBD2 as a possible D gene (6 bases). This CDR3 has 16 residues. Per the germline V gene, CDR1 is SGHNT and CDR2 is YENEEA. Between the trimmed V and J ends, which lost 6 bases and 11 bases, there was a span of 26 bases. The CDR3 nucleotides read TGTGCCAGCAGTTCTTCCTATGGGTTCAGCGGGCAGAAGCAGTTCTTC. It encodes CASSSSYGFSGQKQFF.

This chain connects TRBV7-2 to TRBJ2-3; the D gene is possibly TRBD1 (6 bases). The germline V and J ends were trimmed by 4 bases and 9 bases, with 11 bases remaining between them. The CDR3 consists of 12 residues. The germline gives CDR1 SGHTA, CDR2 FQGNSA. The CDR3 spells CASSSYGTTQYF. DNA for the CDR3: TGTGCCAGCAGCTCGTACGGGACAACGCAGTATTTT.

This clone was counted only a few times. The sample holds other DNA sequences that translate to the same CDR3. The chain uses TRBV7-2 and TRBJ2-7, with D uncertain. CDR3 length: 14 residues. From germline, CDR1 is SGHTA and CDR2 FQGNSA. V lost 1 base and J 3 bases, leaving 10 bases between the germline ends. DNA of the CDR3: TGTGCCAGCAGCTTAGGACCGTCGGGCTACGAGCAGTACTTC. Translated: CASSLGPSGYEQYF.

V gene TRBV5-1 combines with J gene TRBJ2-1; 7 bases agree with TRBD2. The ends lost 6 bases at V and 0 bases at J; junction bases unmatched: 6. Germline lookup yields CDR1 SGHRS and CDR2 YFSETQ. The CDR3 has 15 residues. The CDR3 nucleotides are TGCGCCAGCATAGCTAGCGGAAGCTCCTACAATGAGCAGTTCTTC. Amino acid sequence: CASIASGSSYNEQFF. The full variable domain, in which reference TRBV5-1 and TRBJ2-1 provide the parts outside the CDR3, is KAGVTQTPRYLIKTRGQQVTLSCSPISGHRSVSWYQQTPGQGLQFLFEYFSETQRNKGNFPGRFSGRQFSNSRSEMNVSTLELGDSALYLCASIASGSSYNEQFFGPGTRLTVL.

V is TRBV11-2 and J is TRBJ2-7; D not certain. Germline assignment: CDR1 SGHAT and CDR2 FQNNGV. This CDR3 region has 14 residues. Trimming took off 5 bases at V and 0 bases at J, with 11 bases between the two ends. The CDR3 loop is CASSVTVNSYEQYF. CDR3 DNA sequence: TGTGCCAGCAGCGTCACAGTAAACTCCTACGAGCAGTACTTC.